The sequence of this TCR beta chain was determined in a study of human T cells and chemical hapten exposure. The time point denotes: pre-sensitization, week 0. Treatment indicated: therapeutic diphenylcyclopropenone sensitization with weekly scalp DPC. This clonotype was observed at least ten times. TCRdb reprocessed the RACE reads via MiXCR and lists one record per CDR3 protein. The profile shows around 300,000 distinct CDR3 sequences, approximately 5% of them singletons. V dropped 6 bases and J dropped 3 bases, with 5 bases sitting between them. This CDR3 has 11 amino acids. This receptor was taken from a woman aged 18 to 35 with alopecia areata. Some clones in this sample may be carry-over from other donors' samples. The V call is TRBV12-3 or TRBV12-4, the J call TRBJ1-1, with D possibly matching TRBD1 (5 bases). The sample here was whole blood, taken in connection with sensitization to the hapten diphenylcyclopropenone (DPC). DNA for the CDR3: TGTGCCAGCAGGGGGCACACTGAAGCTTTCTTT. Protein: CASRGHTEAFF.